This paragraph covers one T cell receptor beta chain sequence. Authors' data handling: Nucleated cell number was recorded as an estimate derived from reference gene primer amplification. Repertoires were generated with immunoSEQ multiplex PCR, while TCRdb's copy carries only in-frame clones and drops some. Clone size and V and J calls were adopted from that table, with D and trimming inferred from the DNA. This sample has over 600,000 clones, with about 90% found just once. This record comes from a study of blood T cell repertoires in COVID-19. Overall study: COVID-19 samples, acute and convalescent, were from the United States, Italy and Spain. From T cells, B-cell-depleted T cells, or PBMCs came the material, which was cDNA or gDNA.

The CDR3 spans 18 residues. Germline-derived CDR1 and CDR2 are SGHDT and YYEEEE. V lost 4 bases to trimming and J lost 7 bases; unmatched junction nucleotides: 18. The chain is built from TRBV5-6 and TRBJ1-3; TRBD1 matches at 9 bases. This sequence was found in a young woman with acute or convalescent COVID-19. What was sequenced was peripheral blood. The CDR3 sequence: CASSKERDRVLGGNTIYF. The DNA for the CDR3 is TGTGCCAGCAGCAAAGAACGGGACAGGGTCTTAGGAGGTAACACCATATATTTT.